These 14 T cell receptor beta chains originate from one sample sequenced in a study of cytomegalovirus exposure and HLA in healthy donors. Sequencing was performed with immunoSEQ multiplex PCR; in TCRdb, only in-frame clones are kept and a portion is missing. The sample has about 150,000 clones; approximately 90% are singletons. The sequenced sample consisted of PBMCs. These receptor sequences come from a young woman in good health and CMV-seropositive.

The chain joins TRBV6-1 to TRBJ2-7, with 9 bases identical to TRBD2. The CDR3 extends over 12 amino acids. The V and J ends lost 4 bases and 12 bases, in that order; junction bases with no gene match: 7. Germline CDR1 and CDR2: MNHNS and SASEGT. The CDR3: CASSAFSGSGYF. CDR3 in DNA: TGTGCCAGCAGTGCCTTTAGCGGGAGTGGGTACTTC.

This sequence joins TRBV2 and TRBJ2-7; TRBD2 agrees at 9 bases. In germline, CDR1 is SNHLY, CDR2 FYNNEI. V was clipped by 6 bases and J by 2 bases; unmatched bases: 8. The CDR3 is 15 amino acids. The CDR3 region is CASSLPGLAAYEQYF. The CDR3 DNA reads TGTGCCAGCAGCCTACCGGGACTAGCTGCCTACGAGCAGTACTTC.

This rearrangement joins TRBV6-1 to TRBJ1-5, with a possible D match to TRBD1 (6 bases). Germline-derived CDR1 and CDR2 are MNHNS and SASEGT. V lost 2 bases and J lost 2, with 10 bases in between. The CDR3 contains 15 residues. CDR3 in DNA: TGTGCCAGCAGTGAACGGGGGGCTGGCAATCAGCCCCAGCATTTT. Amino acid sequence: CASSERGAGNQPQHF.

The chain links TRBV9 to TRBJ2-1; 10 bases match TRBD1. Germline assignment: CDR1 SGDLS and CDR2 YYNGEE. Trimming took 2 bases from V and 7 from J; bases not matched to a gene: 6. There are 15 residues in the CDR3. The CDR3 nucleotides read TGTGCCAGCAGCGTCGACGGGACAGGGGATAATGAGCAGTTCTTC. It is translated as CASSVDGTGDNEQFF.

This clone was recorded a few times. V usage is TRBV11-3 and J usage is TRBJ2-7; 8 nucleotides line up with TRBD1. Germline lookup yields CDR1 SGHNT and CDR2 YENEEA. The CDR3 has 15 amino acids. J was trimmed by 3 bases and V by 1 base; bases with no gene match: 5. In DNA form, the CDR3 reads TGTGCCAGCAGCTTAGGAACAGGGGGAGACTACGAGCAGTACTTC. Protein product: CASSLGTGGDYEQYF. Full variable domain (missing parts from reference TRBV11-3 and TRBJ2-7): EAGVVQSPRYKIIEKKQPVAFWCNPISGHNTLYWYLQNLGQGPELLIRYENEEAVDDSQLPKDRFSAERLKGVDSTLKIQPAELGDSAVYLCASSLGTGGDYEQYFGPGTRLTVT.

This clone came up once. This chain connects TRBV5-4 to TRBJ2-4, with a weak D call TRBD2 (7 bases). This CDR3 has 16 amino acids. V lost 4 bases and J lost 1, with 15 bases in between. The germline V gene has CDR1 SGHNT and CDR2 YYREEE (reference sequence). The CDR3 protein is CASSGGAGWAKNIQYF. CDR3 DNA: TGTGCCAGCAGCGGGGGGGCCGGATGGGCCAAAAACATTCAGTACTTC. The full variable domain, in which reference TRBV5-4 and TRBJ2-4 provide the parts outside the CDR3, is ETGVTQSPTHLIKTRGQQVTLRCSSQSGHNTVSWYQQALGQGPQFIFQYYREEENGRGNFPPRFSGLQFPNYSSELNVNALELDDSALYLCASSGGAGWAKNIQYFGAGTRLSVL.

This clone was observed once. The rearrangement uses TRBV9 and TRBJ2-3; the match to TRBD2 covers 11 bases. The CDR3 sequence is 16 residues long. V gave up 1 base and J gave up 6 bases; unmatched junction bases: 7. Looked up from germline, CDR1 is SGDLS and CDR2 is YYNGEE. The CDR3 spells CASSVFSGGAVDTQYF. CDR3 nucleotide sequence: TGTGCCAGCAGCGTATTTAGCGGGGGGGCCGTCGATACGCAGTATTTT.

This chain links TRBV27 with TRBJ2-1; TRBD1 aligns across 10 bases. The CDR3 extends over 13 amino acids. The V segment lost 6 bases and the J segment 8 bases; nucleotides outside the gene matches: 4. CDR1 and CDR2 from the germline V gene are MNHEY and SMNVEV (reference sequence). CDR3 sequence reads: CASRWTGGDEQFF. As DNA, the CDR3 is TGTGCCAGCAGATGGACAGGGGGAGATGAGCAGTTCTTC.

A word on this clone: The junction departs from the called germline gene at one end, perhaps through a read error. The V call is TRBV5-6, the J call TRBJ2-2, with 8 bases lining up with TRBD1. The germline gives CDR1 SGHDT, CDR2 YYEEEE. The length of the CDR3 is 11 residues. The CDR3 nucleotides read TGTGCCAGCAGCAAGGACAGGGATCTGTTTTTT. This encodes CASSKDRDLFF.

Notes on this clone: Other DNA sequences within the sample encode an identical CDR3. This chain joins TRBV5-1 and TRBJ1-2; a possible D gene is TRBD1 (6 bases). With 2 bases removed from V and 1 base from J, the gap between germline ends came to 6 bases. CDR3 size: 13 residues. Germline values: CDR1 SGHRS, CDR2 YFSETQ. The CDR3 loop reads CASSLQGNYGYTF. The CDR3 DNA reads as TGCGCCAGCAGCTTACAGGGTAACTATGGCTACACCTTC.

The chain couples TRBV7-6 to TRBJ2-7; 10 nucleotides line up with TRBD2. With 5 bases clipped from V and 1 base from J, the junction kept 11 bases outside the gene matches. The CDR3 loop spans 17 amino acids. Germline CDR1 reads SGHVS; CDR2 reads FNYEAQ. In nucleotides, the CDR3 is TGTGCCAGCAGCCCCTACCCTAGCGGGAGTAGATCCTACGAGCAGTACTTC. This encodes CASSPYPSGSRSYEQYF.

CDR3: CASSGRLAGVETQYF. The CDR3 DNA follows: TGTGCCAGCAGCGGACGACTAGCGGGGGTAGAGACCCAGTACTTC. This chain joins TRBV7-2 and TRBJ2-5, with 12 bases that match TRBD2. CDR1 and CDR2 (germline): SGHTA, FQGNSA. V was pared by 5 bases and J by 4 bases, with 5 bases of the junction left unmatched. The CDR3 covers 15 residues.

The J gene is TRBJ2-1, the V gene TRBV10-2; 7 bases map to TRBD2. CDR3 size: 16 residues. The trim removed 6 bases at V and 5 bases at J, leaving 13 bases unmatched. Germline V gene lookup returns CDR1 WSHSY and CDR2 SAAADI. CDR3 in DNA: TGCGCCAGCAGCCCCTCCTGGGAGCGGGGAGACAATGAGCAGTTCTTC. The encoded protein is CASSPSWERGDNEQFF.

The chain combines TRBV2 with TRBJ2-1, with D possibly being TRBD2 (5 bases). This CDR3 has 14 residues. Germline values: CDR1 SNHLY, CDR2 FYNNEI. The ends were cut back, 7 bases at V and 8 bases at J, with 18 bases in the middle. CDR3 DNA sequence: TGTGCCAGCATCACCTTGGGCGGGTTTTATGAGCAGTTCTTC. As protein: CASITLGGFYEQFF.